These 31 T cell receptor beta chains came from one sample sequenced in a study of shared clonotypes between healthy human individuals. Sequencing used immunoSEQ multiplex PCR; TCRdb keeps in-frame clones, though not all of them. The data contain 760,000 or so clones, 95% to 97% of them seen just once; the ten biggest clones take up 0.2% to 0.25%. CD45RO-negative CD8 cells positively selected for CCR7 made up the naive population, which excluded terminally differentiated effector memory CD45RA+ cells. The source material was naive CD8+ T cells sorted from blood. Receptors originate from a man aged 30-40 years in good health.

The CDR3 reads CASSQTSGNNEQFF. The CDR3, as DNA: TGTGCCAGCAGTCAGACTAGCGGGAACAATGAGCAGTTCTTC. The J gene is TRBJ2-1, the V gene TRBV7-9, with TRBD2 matching 11 bases. V lost 6 bases to trimming and J lost 5 bases; unmatched junction nucleotides: 3. Germline-derived CDR1 and CDR2 are SEHNR and FQNEAQ (reference sequence). The CDR3 has 14 amino acids.

The chain joins TRBV7-9 to TRBJ2-1; the D is unclear. The CDR3 covers 13 residues. Trimming shortened V by 7 bases and J by 7 bases, and 14 bases separated the two germline ends. From germline, CDR1 is SEHNR and CDR2 FQNEAQ (reference sequence). The CDR3 spells CASTPEVGNEQFF. The CDR3, as DNA: TGTGCCAGCACCCCCGAGGTTGGAAATGAGCAGTTCTTC.

The V gene is TRBV29-1, the J gene TRBJ2-7; 7 bases agree with TRBD2. This CDR3 region has 14 residues. With V trimmed by 6 bases and J by 6 bases, 14 bases remained unmatched. CDR1 is SQVTM and CDR2 is ANQGSEA in the germline V gene. CDR3 coding DNA: TGCAGCGTCCTCGGGGGGAGGGCCGCGGCCGAGCAGTACTTC. Protein product: CSVLGGRAAAEQYF.

The J gene is TRBJ2-4, the V gene TRBV19; 9 bases are shared with TRBD1. The germline V gene encodes CDR1 LNHDA and CDR2 SQIVND (reference sequence). V lost 4 bases to trimming and J lost 0 bases; unmatched junction nucleotides: 4. This CDR3 contains 16 residues. CDR3 nucleotides: TGTGCCAGTAGTACCGGACAGGGGTTAGCCAAAAACATTCAGTACTTC. Translating gives CASSTGQGLAKNIQYF.

The CDR3 protein is CASSEGKKLAGGPFNEQFF. CDR3 DNA: TGTGCCAGCAGTGAAGGAAAAAAACTAGCGGGAGGGCCGTTCAATGAGCAGTTCTTC. J is TRBJ2-1 and V is TRBV2; TRBD2 matches 13 bases. CDR3 size: 19 residues. V shed 1 base and J 6 bases; nucleotides not matched to a gene: 12. The germline V gene encodes CDR1 SNHLY and CDR2 FYNNEI.

The genes are TRBV11-2 and TRBJ2-1; 7 bases fit TRBD1. V gave up 5 bases and J gave up 2 bases; unmatched junction bases: 12. The CDR3 covers 17 residues. CDR1 is SGHAT and CDR2 is FQNNGV in the germline V gene. This chain's CDR3 is CASSGRTGPRPYNEQFF. CDR3 DNA: TGTGCCAGCAGCGGCAGGACAGGCCCCCGACCCTACAATGAGCAGTTCTTC.

This chain links TRBV4-2 with TRBJ1-3; a possible D gene is TRBD1 (5 bases). V gave up 0 bases and J gave up 2 bases, with 8 bases separating them. The CDR3 covers 15 residues. Germline V gene data show CDR1 as LGHNA and CDR2 as YNFKEQ. In DNA, the CDR3 is TGTGCCAGCAGCCAAGACTGGGGGGCTGGAAACACCATATATTTT. This codes for CASSQDWGAGNTIYF.

V is TRBV6-5 and J is TRBJ2-2; 7 bases match TRBD1. The V and J ends lost 2 bases and 4 bases, in that order; junction bases with no gene match: 4. CDR3 length equals 15 residues. Germline V gives CDR1 MNHEY, CDR2 SVGAGI. The CDR3 protein is CASSYRTGPTGELFF. The DNA of the CDR3 is TGTGCCAGCAGTTACCGGACAGGTCCCACCGGGGAGCTGTTTTTT.

The chain uses TRBV11-2 and TRBJ2-6; the D gene could be TRBD1 or TRBD2 (6 bases each). This CDR3 region has 15 residues. Germline V gene data show CDR1 as SGHAT and CDR2 as FQNNGV. V gave up 3 bases and J gave up 2 bases, with 8 bases separating them. CDR3 DNA sequence: TGTGCCAGCAGCTTCGGGGGCACTGGGGCCAACGTCCTGACTTTC. It yields the protein CASSFGGTGANVLTF. The full variable domain, rest sourced from reference TRBV11-2 and TRBJ2-6, is EAGVAQSPRYKIIEKRQSVAFWCNPISGHATLYWYQQILGQGPKLLIQFQNNGVVDDSQLPKDRFSAERLKGVDSTLKIQPAKLEDSAVYLCASSFGGTGANVLTFGAGSRLTVL.

The chain combines TRBV27 with TRBJ1-1; maybe TRBD1 (5 bases). Deletions cut 6 bases from V and 0 bases from J, with 14 bases between. The CDR3 length is 15 residues. Germline V gene lookup returns CDR1 MNHEY and CDR2 SMNVEV (reference sequence). This chain's CDR3 is CASRKDRFMNTEAFF. CDR3 bases: TGTGCCAGCAGGAAAGACAGATTCATGAACACTGAAGCTTTCTTT.

This rearrangement joins TRBV5-4 to TRBJ1-1; D call uncertain. Germline CDR1 reads SGHNT; CDR2 reads YYREEE (reference sequence). This CDR3 comprises 12 residues. V was shortened by 4 bases and J by 2 bases, with 6 bases between the two germline ends. The CDR3 sequence: CASSRTNTEAFF. CDR3 DNA: TGTGCCAGCAGCAGGACTAACACTGAAGCTTTCTTT.

The chain links TRBV7-9 to TRBJ2-1; 8 bases line up with TRBD2. CDR1 and CDR2 from the germline V gene are SEHNR and FQNEAQ (reference sequence). J was trimmed by 4 bases and V by 5 bases; bases with no gene match: 10. The CDR3 runs to 16 residues. The CDR3 is CASSGPTSGEYNEQFF. DNA for the CDR3: TGTGCCAGCAGCGGGCCTACTAGCGGAGAATACAATGAGCAGTTCTTC. Filled out from reference TRBV7-9 and TRBJ2-1, the complete variable domain reads DTGVSQNPRHKITKRGQNVTFRCDPISEHNRLYWYRQTLGQGPEFLTYFQNEAQLEKSRLLSDRFSAERPKGSFSTLEIQRTEQGDSAMYLCASSGPTSGEYNEQFFGPGTRLTVL.

V gene TRBV4-1 combines with J gene TRBJ2-1; 10 nucleotides match TRBD2. With V trimmed by 2 bases and J by 8 bases, 6 bases remained unmatched. Germline CDR1 is MGHRA and CDR2 is YSYEKL. This CDR3 spans 15 amino acids. The CDR3 protein is CASSQQGTSDDEQFF. The CDR3 DNA follows: TGCGCCAGCAGCCAACAAGGGACTAGCGACGATGAGCAGTTCTTC.

The chain combines TRBV19 with TRBJ2-1; a possible D gene is TRBD1 (7 bases). The CDR3 loop spans 18 amino acids. V gave up 6 bases and J gave up 2 bases, with 23 bases separating them. CDR1 and CDR2 from the germline V gene are LNHDA and SQIVND (reference sequence). CDR3 residues: CASRRGQTGTPAYNEQFF. The CDR3 DNA reads TGTGCCAGTAGGAGGGGGCAGACCGGGACTCCCGCCTACAATGAGCAGTTCTTC.

V gene TRBV4-3 combines with J gene TRBJ1-4; D may be TRBD1 (5 bases). The length of the CDR3 is 15 residues. V lost 1 base and J lost 8, with 14 bases in between. The germline gives CDR1 LGHNA, CDR2 YSLEER. Here the CDR3 reads CASSQVGEYEEKLFF. As DNA, the CDR3 is TGCGCCAGCAGCCAAGTAGGGGAGTATGAAGAAAAACTGTTTTTT.

Notes on this clone: This sample also contains other DNA sequences that code for the same CDR3. The chain joins TRBV7-8 to TRBJ2-7; D gene unclear. The length of the CDR3 is 13 residues. The V gene lost 1 base and the J gene lost 2 bases, with 6 bases spanning the gap. Germline assignment: CDR1 SGHVS and CDR2 FQNEAQ. CDR3 sequence reads: CASSLELPYEQYF. The CDR3 bases are TGTGCCAGCAGCTTAGAGCTACCCTACGAGCAGTACTTC.

This clone was detected once. This sample includes further DNA sequences coding for the same CDR3. V and J are TRBV27 and TRBJ2-7; TRBD1 might be the D (5 bases). V lost 3 bases and J lost 4, with 10 bases in between. The CDR3 loop spans 13 amino acids. From germline, CDR1 is MNHEY and CDR2 SMNVEV (reference sequence). CDR3 in amino acids: CASSLGQTYEQYF. The DNA for the CDR3 is TGTGCCAGCAGTTTGGGGCAAACTTACGAGCAGTACTTC.

CDR3: CASSDFVGPRPPYEQYF. CDR3 DNA sequence: TGCGCCAGCAGTGATTTTGTGGGACCCAGGCCCCCCTACGAGCAGTACTTC. This chain links TRBV10-2 with TRBJ2-7; D may correspond to TRBD1 or TRBD2 (5 bases each). The CDR3 contains 17 residues. Germline V CDR1 and CDR2: WSHSY, SAAADI. Trimming removed 3 bases from V and 2 bases from J, with 20 bases in between.

V usage is TRBV11-2 and J usage is TRBJ2-3, with 13 bases that match TRBD2. The CDR3 length is 16 residues. CDR1 and CDR2 (germline): SGHAT, FQNNGV. J lost 10 bases, V lost 5 bases, and 12 bases had no gene match. The CDR3 spells CASSAGLAGELYPQYF. The CDR3 nucleotides are TGTGCCAGCAGCGCCGGACTAGCGGGAGAGCTTTATCCGCAGTATTTT.

The rearrangement joins TRBV4-1 to TRBJ1-5; unclear D gene. Germline V gives CDR1 MGHRA, CDR2 YSYEKL. The length of the CDR3 is 12 residues. Trimming took 1 base from V and 6 from J, leaving 4 bases between them. Here the CDR3 reads CASSQGTQPQHF. CDR3 DNA sequence: TGCGCCAGCAGCCAAGGCACTCAGCCCCAGCATTTT.

This chain uses TRBV27 with TRBJ2-7; TRBD1 matches 9 bases. Trimming took 8 bases from V and 1 from J; bases not matched to a gene: 9. CDR1 and CDR2 (germline): MNHEY, SMNVEV (reference sequence). The CDR3 loop spans 15 amino acids. CDR3 sequence (DNA): TGTGCCAGCTCTGCGGCCGGGACAGGGTCCTACGAGCAGTACTTC. Translated: CASSAAGTGSYEQYF.

This rearrangement joins TRBV28 to TRBJ1-2; tentatively, D is TRBD1 (5 bases). CDR3 size: 15 residues. V was trimmed by 3 bases and J by 10 bases, leaving 21 bases between them. Germline assignment: CDR1 MDHEN and CDR2 SYDVKM. The DNA for the CDR3 is TGTGCCAGCAGTTTCGGTGAAGGGGCTTTTAGTGTCTACACCTTC. This encodes CASSFGEGAFSVYTF.

The chain recombines TRBV19 with TRBJ2-7, with 8 bases identical to TRBD1. Trimming removed 4 bases from V and 7 bases from J; junction bases left unmatched: 9. Germline CDR1 reads LNHDA; CDR2 reads SQIVND (reference sequence). This CDR3 region has 14 residues. CDR3 loop: CASSTTGGSREQYF. Here the CDR3 DNA reads TGTGCCAGTAGTACCACAGGGGGATCGCGGGAGCAGTACTTC. The full variable domain, rest sourced from reference TRBV19 and TRBJ2-7, is DGGITQSPKYLFRKEGQNVTLSCEQNLNHDAMYWYRQDPGQGLRLIYYSQIVNDFQKGDIAEGYSVSREKKESFPLTVTSAQKNPTAFYLCASSTTGGSREQYFGPGTRLTVT.

This clone occurred a few times. This sample includes further DNA sequences coding for the same CDR3. The V gene is TRBV27, the J gene TRBJ2-7; 9 bases align to TRBD1. V trimming: 2 bases; J trimming: 2 bases; junction bases outside the gene matches: 4. From germline, CDR1 is MNHEY and CDR2 SMNVEV (reference sequence). The CDR3 covers 15 residues. CDR3 sequence: CASSLSGQGTYEQYF. The CDR3 region has the DNA TGTGCCAGCAGTTTAAGCGGACAGGGGACCTACGAGCAGTACTTC.

This chain uses TRBV7-9 with TRBJ2-1; TRBD1 is a possible D gene (5 bases). The V end lost 2 bases, the J end lost 6 bases, and 14 bases lay between the germline ends. The CDR3 has 15 amino acids. Per germline, CDR1 SEHNR and CDR2 FQNEAQ (reference sequence). The CDR3 region has the DNA TGTGCCAGCAGCTTAATAGGGAAAGGGGTCAATGAGCAGTTCTTC. The encoded protein is CASSLIGKGVNEQFF. The complete variable domain, with remaining parts taken from reference TRBV7-9 and TRBJ2-1, reads DTGVSQNPRHKITKRGQNVTFRCDPISEHNRLYWYRQTLGQGPEFLTYFQNEAQLEKSRLLSDRFSAERPKGSFSTLEIQRTEQGDSAMYLCASSLIGKGVNEQFFGPGTRLTVL.

The chain is built from TRBV19 and TRBJ2-1; 8 positions agree with TRBD2. This CDR3 spans 16 amino acids. V trimming: 7 bases; J trimming: 4 bases; junction bases outside the gene matches: 12. Germline V gene sequence: CDR1 LNHDA, CDR2 SQIVND (reference sequence). CDR3 in amino acids: CASTPAREGWYNEQFF. The CDR3 bases are TGTGCCAGTACCCCCGCACGGGAGGGCTGGTACAATGAGCAGTTCTTC. Using reference TRBV19 and TRBJ2-1 for the parts outside the CDR3, the full variable domain is DGGITQSPKYLFRKEGQNVTLSCEQNLNHDAMYWYRQDPGQGLRLIYYSQIVNDFQKGDIAEGYSVSREKKESFPLTVTSAQKNPTAFYLCASTPAREGWYNEQFFGPGTRLTVL.

This sequence joins TRBV10-2 and TRBJ2-3, with TRBD2 as a possible D gene (5 bases). Germline V lookup: CDR1 WSHSY, CDR2 SAAADI. The CDR3 sequence is 14 residues long. V was shortened by 3 bases and J by 6 bases, with 13 bases between the two germline ends. In DNA, the CDR3 is TGCGCCAGCAGTGACCGGGATCTCACTGATACGCAGTATTTT. Residues: CASSDRDLTDTQYF.

The rearrangement uses TRBV5-4 and TRBJ2-7; 13 nucleotides match TRBD2. The V segment lost 5 bases and the J segment 5 bases; nucleotides outside the gene matches: 7. CDR3 length equals 15 residues. Germline V gene data show CDR1 as SGHNT and CDR2 as YYREEE (reference sequence). The CDR3 DNA follows: TGTGCCAGCAGTTCTGGGACTAGCGGGGCCGACGAGCAGTACTTC. It codes for CASSSGTSGADEQYF.

This chain uses TRBV29-1 with TRBJ2-2; D call uncertain. Germline CDR1 and CDR2: SQVTM and ANQGSEA. V lost 2 bases to trimming and J lost 5 bases, with 3 bases between them. The CDR3 length is 11 residues. This chain's CDR3 is CSVERTGELFF. The DNA for the CDR3 is TGCAGCGTTGAAAGAACCGGGGAGCTGTTTTTT.

This rearrangement joins TRBV9 to TRBJ2-7; D not resolved. V was shortened by 7 bases and J by 5 bases, with 7 bases between the two germline ends. Germline CDR1 reads SGDLS; CDR2 reads YYNGEE. The CDR3 length is 10 residues. Here the CDR3 DNA reads TGTGCCAGCGGCGAGAACGAGCAGTACTTC. Encoded protein: CASGENEQYF. Together with reference TRBV9 and TRBJ2-7, the CDR3 gives the full variable domain: DSGVTQTPKHLITATGQRVTLRCSPRSGDLSVYWYQQSLDQGLQFLIQYYNGEERAKGNILERFSAQQFPDLHSELNLSSLELGDSALYFCASGENEQYFGPGTRLTVT.

This clone was seen only once. Other nucleotide sequences from this sample produce the same CDR3. The CDR3 bases are TGTGCCAGCAGCGTAGTGGGGGACAATGAGCAGTTCTTC. This codes for CASSVVGDNEQFF. The gene calls are TRBV9 and TRBJ2-1; D tentatively reads TRBD1 or TRBD2 (5 bases each). CDR1 and CDR2 (germline): SGDLS, YYNGEE. V lost 0 bases and J lost 5, with 6 bases in between. The CDR3 has 13 amino acids.